This TCR beta chain was recovered during a study of blood T cells in healthy people across ages. In its sample, this clonotype is medium-sized (0.01 to 0.1%). Antigen unknown. The use of a sample-barcoded 5' primer and a J-beta primer mix characterized a second PCR of roughly 6 to 11 cycles. TCRdb called the 5' RACE reads again in MiXCR, with one record for every CDR3 protein. The repertoire holds 850,000 or so distinct CDR3 sequences, 25% to 30% seen once, with 15% to 20% in the top ten. Points from the study as a whole: Any conclusive comparison of naive versus antigen-experienced cells was prevented by using unsorted PBMCs. TCR beta diversity, measured per million T cells, fell in a roughly linear way with age.

The V end lost 2 bases, the J end lost 6 bases, and 14 bases lay between the germline ends. The CDR3 length is 13 residues. CDR1 DFQATT and CDR2 SNEGSKA come from the germline V gene (reference sequence). This TCR was recovered from an elderly woman in good health. J is TRBJ2-7 and V is TRBV20-1, with a tentative D call TRBD1 (5 bases). Sequencing used blood. CDR3 sequence (DNA): TGCAGTGCTAGAAAACAGGTCTCGGGCGAGCAGTACTTC. Translating it yields CSARKQVSGEQYF.